One sample yielded the 24 T cell receptor beta chains listed below, sequenced in a study of high-grade serous ovarian cancer treatment subgroups. The tumor samples were collected prior to definitive surgery or chemotherapy. The method was immunoSEQ multiplex PCR; TCRdb's version includes in-frame clones alone and lacks a portion of them. The data show just over 35,000 clones, around 80% seen once. Sequenced material: tumor tissue. These receptor sequences come from a human donor with high-grade serous ovarian cancer.

This clone was observed a few times. The chain carries TRBV5-1 and TRBJ2-4; D is unclear. Trimming removed 0 bases from V and 0 bases from J, with 7 bases in between. CDR1 is SGHRS and CDR2 is YFSETQ in the germline V gene. The CDR3 covers 15 residues. The CDR3 loop is CASSLAGLAKNIQYF. Written as DNA, the CDR3 is TGCGCCAGCAGCTTGGCCGGGCTAGCCAAAAACATTCAGTACTTC.

The chain recombines TRBV2 with TRBJ2-5, with 7 bases aligning to TRBD2. Per the germline V gene, CDR1 is SNHLY and CDR2 is FYNNEI. V shed 2 bases, J shed 4 bases, and the junction held 10 bases outside the gene matches. The length of the CDR3 is 16 residues. CDR3 in amino acids: CASSERSAGALETQYF. For the CDR3, the DNA is TGTGCCAGCAGTGAACGATCGGCGGGAGCCTTAGAGACCCAGTACTTC. The whole variable domain, remainder taken from reference TRBV2 and TRBJ2-5, is EPEVTQTPSHQVTQMGQEVILRCVPISNHLYFYWYRQILGQKVEFLVSFYNNEISEKSEIFDDQFSVERPDGSNFTLKIRSTKLEDSAMYFCASSERSAGALETQYFGPGTRLLVL.

The chain is built from TRBV18 and TRBJ1-5, with a possible D match to TRBD1 (6 bases). Germline CDR1 reads KGHSH; CDR2 reads LQKENI. V was shortened by 5 bases and J by 7 bases, with 12 bases between the two germline ends. The length of the CDR3 is 13 residues. DNA of the CDR3: TGTGCCAGCTCAAAAGGACAGCGGCAGCCCCAGCATTTT. Translated: CASSKGQRQPQHF. Filled out from reference TRBV18 and TRBJ1-5, the complete variable domain reads NAGVMQNPRHLVRRRGQEARLRCSPMKGHSHVYWYRQLPEEGLKFMVYLQKENIIDESGMPKERFSAEFPKEGPSILRIQQVVRGDSAAYFCASSKGQRQPQHFGDGTRLSIL.

This chain connects TRBV5-1 to TRBJ1-1; no reliable D call. The CDR3 consists of 18 residues. The germline V gene encodes CDR1 SGHRS and CDR2 YFSETQ. V shed 3 bases and J shed 0 bases, with 21 bases lying between them. In DNA, the CDR3 is TGCGCCAGCAGCTCCCGGAAACGGTGGCAGAATTTGAACACTGAAGCTTTCTTT. This gives the protein CASSSRKRWQNLNTEAFF.

This clone was observed a handful of times. This sequence joins TRBV4-2 and TRBJ1-5; D gene ambiguous. The germline CDR1 and CDR2 sequences are LGHNA and YNFKEQ. The CDR3 extends over 14 amino acids. The V gene lost 0 bases and the J gene lost 4 bases, with 7 bases spanning the gap. In nucleotides, the CDR3 is TGTGCCAGCAGCCAAGATTGGAAGAATCAGCCCCAGCATTTT. Its translation is CASSQDWKNQPQHF.

The chain carries TRBV30 and TRBJ1-4; TRBD1 matches 7 bases. CDR3 length equals 14 residues. Germline lookup yields CDR1 GTSNPN and CDR2 SVGIG (reference sequence). V shed 2 bases and J 7 bases; nucleotides not matched to a gene: 7. The CDR3 loop reads CAWSPQGVGEKLFF. Here the CDR3 DNA reads TGTGCCTGGAGTCCCCAGGGGGTTGGTGAAAAACTGTTTTTT.

Worth noting for this clone: Mismatch with germline at one junction end may stem from a read error. The rearrangement links TRBV29-1 to TRBJ1-1; no clear D gene. The CDR3 runs 10 residues. CDR1 and CDR2 (germline): SQVTM, ANQGSEA. CDR3: CSVEGGLPTF. DNA for the CDR3: TGCAGCGTTGAGGGAGGGCTGCCAACTTTT.

V gene TRBV19 combines with J gene TRBJ2-7, with D hard to call. The V gene lost 0 bases and the J gene lost 6 bases, with 15 bases spanning the gap. CDR3 size: 15 residues. Germline CDR1 is LNHDA and CDR2 is SQIVND (reference sequence). The CDR3 nucleotides are TGTGCCAGTAGTATAGACTGCGGCCCGCGGTCCGAGCAGTACTTC. Its translation is CASSIDCGPRSEQYF.

The chain carries TRBV28 and TRBJ1-2; 7 nucleotides match TRBD1. Germline V lookup: CDR1 MDHEN, CDR2 SYDVKM. The V gene end was trimmed by 0 bases and the J gene end by 7 bases; junction bases not matched to a gene: 8. The length of the CDR3 is 15 residues. In DNA, the CDR3 is TGTGCCAGCAGTTTATGGGGACAGCCATCCTCTGGCTACACCTTC. Protein: CASSLWGQPSSGYTF.

V gene TRBV18 combines with J gene TRBJ2-7; D remains ambiguous. Trimming shortened V by 0 bases and J by 5 bases, and 11 bases separated the two germline ends. Germline assignment: CDR1 KGHSH and CDR2 LQKENI. The CDR3 loop spans 14 amino acids. The CDR3 region is CASSPPSPANEQYF. CDR3 coding DNA: TGTGCCAGCTCACCACCCTCCCCTGCGAACGAGCAGTACTTC.

The chain has TRBV28 and TRBJ2-1; 8 bases map to TRBD2. There are 14 residues in the CDR3. V shed 8 bases and J 0 bases; nucleotides not matched to a gene: 3. The V gene's germline CDR1 is MDHEN and CDR2 SYDVKM. The CDR3 sequence: CASRSGSSYNEQFF. In DNA form, the CDR3 reads TGTGCCAGCCGGAGCGGGAGCTCCTACAATGAGCAGTTCTTC.

In this sample, this clone turned up a few times. The chain employs TRBV7-5 and TRBJ2-5; TRBD1, the table's D call, lacks a check against the DNA. TRBV7-5 has pseudogene status. This CDR3 comprises 16 residues. CDR3 sequence: CASSSNDRGERETQYF. CDR3 coding DNA: TGTGCCAGCAGCTCCAATGACAGGGGCGAACGTGAGACCCAGTACTTC.

The chain employs TRBV14 and TRBJ2-3, with 11 bases fitting TRBD2. From germline, CDR1 is SGHDN and CDR2 FVKESK. This CDR3 has 22 amino acids. V lost 6 bases and J lost 3; bases outside the gene matches: 26. This chain's CDR3 is CASRMSGLSPALAGGETDTQYF. The CDR3 bases are TGTGCCAGCAGGATGTCTGGCCTTTCGCCGGCGCTAGCGGGAGGAGAGACAGATACGCAGTATTTT.

This clone was counted a few times. The V call is TRBV12-5, the J call TRBJ2-7; D unresolved. CDR3 length equals 10 residues. Looked up from germline, CDR1 is LGHNT and CDR2 is FRNRAP. Trimming shortened V by 3 bases and J by 5 bases, and 2 bases separated the two germline ends. For the CDR3, the DNA is TGTGCTAGTGGTTTTGACGAGCAGTACTTC. Translating it yields CASGFDEQYF. Together with reference TRBV12-5 and TRBJ2-7, the CDR3 gives the full variable domain: DARVTQTPRHKVTEMGQEVTMRCQPILGHNTVFWYRQTMMQGLELLAYFRNRAPLDDSGMPKDRFSAEMPDATLATLKIQPSEPRDSAVYFCASGFDEQYFGPGTRLTVT.

This chain uses TRBV11-2 with TRBJ2-6; D is undetermined. In germline, CDR1 is SGHAT, CDR2 FQNNGV. The CDR3 runs to 14 residues. Here the CDR3 reads CASAESSGANVLTF. The CDR3, as DNA: TGTGCTTCGGCCGAGAGCTCTGGGGCCAACGTCCTGACTTTC.

The chain employs TRBV6-6 and TRBJ1-2, with D unclear. Trimming took 11 bases from V and 4 from J, leaving 14 bases between them. CDR3 length: 12 residues. Germline values: CDR1 MNHNY, CDR2 SVGAGI (reference sequence). The CDR3 spells CAGTGIFYGYTF. The CDR3 nucleotides read TGTGCCGGAACTGGGATTTTCTATGGCTACACCTTC.

This chain uses TRBV11-2 with TRBJ2-7; D possibly corresponds to TRBD1 (6 bases). V lost 3 bases and J lost 6, with 12 bases in between. This CDR3 region has 13 residues. Germline V gives CDR1 SGHAT, CDR2 FQNNGV. The CDR3: CASSFQGLSEQYF. CDR3 bases: TGTGCCAGCAGCTTCCAGGGGCTTTCCGAGCAGTACTTC.

The J gene is TRBJ1-5, the V gene TRBV28, with no clear D. Germline V gives CDR1 MDHEN, CDR2 SYDVKM. This CDR3 contains 15 residues. V lost 7 bases and J lost 3, with 16 bases in between. CDR3 protein: CASTHSAEDNQPQHF. In nucleotides, the CDR3 is TGTGCCAGCACCCACTCGGCAGAAGACAATCAGCCCCAGCATTTT.

The chain couples TRBV21-1 to TRBJ2-3; the table's D call TRBD2 went unverified against the DNA. TRBV21-1 is annotated as a pseudogene. CDR3 length equals 16 residues. This CDR3 is CASSNLAGVGTDTQYF. CDR3 in DNA: TGTGCCAGCAGCAACCTAGCGGGAGTGGGCACAGATACGCAGTATTTT.

The gene calls are TRBV28 and TRBJ2-7; possible D gene TRBD1, 5 bases. Germline CDR1 is MDHEN and CDR2 is SYDVKM. V was clipped by 8 bases and J by 4 bases, with 12 bases between them. The CDR3 spans 12 residues. The DNA of the CDR3 is TGTGCCAGCCGAACCAGGGAATACGAGCAGTACTTC. Amino acids: CASRTREYEQYF. Looking up the rest from reference TRBV28 and TRBJ2-7 gives the full variable domain: DVKVTQSSRYLVKRTGEKVFLECVQDMDHENMFWYRQDPGLGLRLIYFSYDVKMKEKGDIPEGYSVSREKKERFSLILESASTNQTSMYLCASRTREYEQYFGPGTRLTVT.

The chain couples TRBV19 to TRBJ1-2; no firm D call. The V end lost 5 bases, the J end lost 8 bases, and 9 bases lay between the germline ends. CDR1 is LNHDA and CDR2 is SQIVND in the germline V gene (reference sequence). The length of the CDR3 is 11 residues. CDR3: CASSYGLGYTF. Written as DNA, the CDR3 is TGTGCCAGTAGTTACGGGTTGGGCTACACCTTC.

V usage is TRBV19 and J usage is TRBJ2-3, with D tentatively TRBD2 (6 bases). Germline CDR1 reads LNHDA; CDR2 reads SQIVND (reference sequence). With 3 bases removed from V and 2 bases from J, the gap between germline ends came to 21 bases. CDR3 length: 18 residues. The CDR3 here is CASSIAEVGSGITDTQYF. In nucleotides, the CDR3 is TGTGCCAGTAGTATCGCCGAGGTGGGTAGCGGAATCACAGATACGCAGTATTTT.

The J gene is TRBJ2-7, the V gene TRBV28; tentatively, D is TRBD1 (6 bases). This CDR3 contains 12 residues. Germline CDR1 reads MDHEN; CDR2 reads SYDVKM. Trimming removed 8 bases from V and 3 bases from J, with 11 bases in between. The CDR3 spells CASEDRFYEQYF. The CDR3 region has the DNA TGTGCCAGCGAGGACAGATTCTACGAGCAGTACTTC.

The V and J genes are TRBV25-1 and TRBJ2-7; weak D call: TRBD2 (6 bases). The CDR3 is 15 amino acids. The germline V gene has CDR1 MGHDK and CDR2 SYGVNS. The germline V and J ends were trimmed by 4 bases and 2 bases, with 15 bases remaining between them. The CDR3 is CASSGAGTSPYEQYF. As DNA, the CDR3 is TGTGCCAGCAGTGGGGCCGGGACTTCACCCTACGAGCAGTACTTC.